The entry that follows covers one T cell receptor (beta chain) sequence. Its antigen is currently unknown. The sample is drawn from a study of cytomegalovirus exposure and HLA in healthy donors. Study summary: About 80 million unique TCR sequences came from HLA-typed donors in an early release. Study-level results: In an earlier analysis, most TCR beta V segments were productive about 87% or about 30% of the time. In a later analysis, TCR beta V- and J-gene trimming was associated with a missense DCLRE1C variant.

Healthy bone marrow donors made up the cohort. This CDR3 contains 15 residues. The germline CDR1 and CDR2 sequences are SGDLS and YYNGEE. The V end was cut by 0 bases, the J end by 0 bases, with 7 bases between. With 60 Vbeta and 13 Jbeta primers, the PCR was carried out. Assay: immunoSEQ multiplex PCR; the TCRdb copy retains only in-frame clones and omits some. The top ten clones hold roughly 3% of a sample with 100,000 to 150,000 clones, 17% of them seen once. The chain employs TRBV9 and TRBJ1-5, with D uncertain. The source is a female donor in good health and CMV-seropositive. The specimen sequenced was PBMCs. For the CDR3, the DNA is TGTGCCAGCAGCGTAGGAGGGAATAGCAATCAGCCCCAGCATTTT. The encoded protein is CASSVGGNSNQPQHF. Full variable domain (remainder filled in from reference TRBV9 and TRBJ1-5): DSGVTQTPKHLITATGQRVTLRCSPRSGDLSVYWYQQSLDQGLQFLIQYYNGEERAKGNILERFSAQQFPDLHSELNLSSLELGDSALYFCASSVGGNSNQPQHFGDGTRLSIL.